Given below is one TCR beta chain in context. Its specificity is not known. The PCR ran on 60 Vbeta and 13 Jbeta primers. TCRdb's copy holds only in-frame clones and misses some; the assay was immunoSEQ multiplex PCR. The sample includes 150,000 to 200,000 clones, about 70% of them seen just once. The trim removed 3 bases at V and 4 bases at J, leaving 3 bases unmatched. Germline CDR1 and CDR2: MNHEY and SVGAGI. This CDR3 has 16 amino acids. The data were taken from a study of cytomegalovirus exposure and HLA in healthy donors. Study-level results: Later analysis associated a missense DCLRE1C variant with TCR beta V- and J-gene trimming.

The chain has TRBV6-5 and TRBJ2-3; 14 bases agree with TRBD2. Sequenced sample: PBMCs. The TCR originated in a woman in her late teens or twenties in good health and CMV-seropositive. CDR3 loop: CASSYRGLAGADTQYF. DNA of the CDR3: TGTGCCAGCAGTTATAGGGGACTAGCGGGAGCAGATACGCAGTATTTT.